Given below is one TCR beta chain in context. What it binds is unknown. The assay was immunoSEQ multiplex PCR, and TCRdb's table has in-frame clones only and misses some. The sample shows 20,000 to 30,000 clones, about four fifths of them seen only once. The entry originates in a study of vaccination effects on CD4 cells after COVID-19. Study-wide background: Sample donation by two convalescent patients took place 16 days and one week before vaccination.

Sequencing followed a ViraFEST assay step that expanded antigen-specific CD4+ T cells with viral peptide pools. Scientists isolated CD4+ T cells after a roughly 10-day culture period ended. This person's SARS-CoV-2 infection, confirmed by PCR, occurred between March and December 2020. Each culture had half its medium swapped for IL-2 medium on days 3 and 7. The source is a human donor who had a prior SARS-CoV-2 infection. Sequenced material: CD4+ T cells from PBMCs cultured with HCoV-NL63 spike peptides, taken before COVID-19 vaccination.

The CDR3 DNA is TGTGCCAGCAGCCAACAGCGGGGGCAGTTCTCTAGCACAGATACGCAGTATTTT. Its translation is CASSQQRGQFSSTDTQYF. The chain combines TRBV7-9 with TRBJ2-3; TRBD2 matches 8 bases. This CDR3 has 18 residues. Trimming at V came to 5 bases and at J to 0 bases, leaving 13 bases not matched to a gene. Germline CDR1 is SEHNR and CDR2 is FQNEAQ (reference sequence).